The T cell receptor beta chain under discussion was sequenced for a study of shared clonotypes between healthy human individuals. Study-level information: Per-donor plates numbered three CD4 naive, three CD4 memory, two CD8 naive and one CD8 memory.

There are 13 residues in the CDR3. V was pared by 4 bases and J by 6 bases, with 11 bases between. Looked up from germline, CDR1 is SGHRS and CDR2 is YFSETQ. TCRdb's table, derived via immunoSEQ multiplex PCR, lists solely in-frame clones and lacks some. Among roughly 1,600,000 clones listed, around 98.5% were seen once. The investigators split CD4+ cells into a CD45RA+ naive subset and a CD45RA-negative memory subset. On this clone itself: Within the sample, other DNA sequences also encode this same CDR3.

The sequence came from a man aged 30 to 39 in good health. Sequences were obtained from naive CD4+ T cells sorted from blood. The subset: CD45RA+ positively selected. The V and J genes are TRBV5-1 and TRBJ1-5; the D gene is possibly TRBD1 (5 bases). The CDR3, as DNA: TGCGCCAGCAGCCAGGGAGGCGGTCAGCCCCAGCATTTT. Amino acids: CASSQGGGQPQHF. Full variable domain (outside the CDR3, taken from reference TRBV5-1 and TRBJ1-5): KAGVTQTPRYLIKTRGQQVTLSCSPISGHRSVSWYQQTPGQGLQFLFEYFSETQRNKGNFPGRFSGRQFSNSRSEMNVSTLELGDSALYLCASSQGGGQPQHFGDGTRLSIL.